This TCR beta chain is from a study of CD8+CD57+ T cells in acquired aplastic anemia. According to the study, genomic DNA was the template for TCR beta VDJ and CDR3 profiling. MiXCR, run by TCRdb on the reads, gives a single entry per CDR3 protein. The repertoire consists of about 20,000 distinct CDR3 sequences, with 40% occurring once and the leading ten covering around 87%. The CDR3 has 14 amino acids. Germline CDR1 and CDR2: DFQATT and SNEGSKA (reference sequence). With V trimmed by 4 bases and J by 3 bases, 2 bases remained unmatched. Patients included in sequencing had previously demonstrated CD8+CD57+ cell expansion by flow cytometry. Every patient had severe acquired aplastic anemia. Study-wide findings and caveats: The diversity of CD8+CD57+ cells in patients was lower than that of total CD4+ and CD8+ pools.

With respect to this clonotype: Its antigen is unknown.

The sequenced sample was CD8+CD57+ T cells sorted from PBMCs. Sample subset: bead-enriched CD8+CD57+ effector memory T cells from SAA patients. This receptor was identified in a human donor with aplastic anemia. The V call is TRBV20-1, the J call TRBJ2-2, with TRBD2 identical over 10 bases. DNA for the CDR3: TGCAGTGCTAAAACTAGCGGGGACACCGGGGAGCTGTTTTTT. Amino acids: CSAKTSGDTGELFF.